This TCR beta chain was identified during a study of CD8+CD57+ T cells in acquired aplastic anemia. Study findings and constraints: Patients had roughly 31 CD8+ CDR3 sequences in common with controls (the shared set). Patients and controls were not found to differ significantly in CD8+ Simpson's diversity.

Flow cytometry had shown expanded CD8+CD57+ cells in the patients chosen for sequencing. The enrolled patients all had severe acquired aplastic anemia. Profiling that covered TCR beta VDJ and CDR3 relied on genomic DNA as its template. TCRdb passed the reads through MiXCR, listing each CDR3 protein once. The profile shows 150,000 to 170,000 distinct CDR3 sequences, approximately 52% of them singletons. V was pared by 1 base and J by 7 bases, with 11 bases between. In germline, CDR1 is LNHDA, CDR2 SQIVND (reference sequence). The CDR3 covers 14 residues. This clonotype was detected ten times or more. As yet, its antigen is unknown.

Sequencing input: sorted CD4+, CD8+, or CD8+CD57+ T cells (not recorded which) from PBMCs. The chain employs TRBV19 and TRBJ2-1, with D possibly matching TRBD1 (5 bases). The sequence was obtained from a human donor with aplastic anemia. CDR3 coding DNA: TGTGCCAGTAGTATAGTCCCCCAGGGTAATGAGCAGTTCTTC. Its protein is CASSIVPQGNEQFF.